This entry lists 25 T cell receptor beta chains sequenced from one sample in a study of T cell changes during pregnancy in multiple sclerosis. Some clones are missing from TCRdb's copy, which holds only in-frame ones; the method was immunoSEQ multiplex PCR. The sample contains about 110,000 clones, about 90% of which appear only once. Sequenced material: peripheral blood, taken before pregnancy. The receptor source for this set is a female donor with multiple sclerosis, enrolled in a pregnancy study.

This clone was seen only once. This sequence joins TRBV18 and TRBJ1-5; D is ambiguous. The CDR3 runs 13 residues. The germline V gene encodes CDR1 KGHSH and CDR2 LQKENI. V was cut by 3 bases and J by 4 bases, with 7 bases left in between. CDR3 loop: CASSPSQNQPQHF. The CDR3 DNA follows: TGTGCCAGCTCACCTTCCCAAAATCAGCCCCAGCATTTT.

The chain is built from TRBV7-2 and TRBJ2-2; 13 positions match TRBD2. CDR3 length: 15 amino acids. The V and J ends lost 6 bases and 4 bases, in that order; junction bases with no gene match: 2. Germline V gene sequence: CDR1 SGHTA, CDR2 FQGNSA. In DNA form, the CDR3 reads TGTGCCAGCAGTTGGACTAGCGGGAGCACCGGGGAGCTGTTTTTT. Its translation: CASSWTSGSTGELFF.

The chain recombines TRBV9 with TRBJ2-7, with D perhaps matching TRBD2 (6 bases). Germline V gene data show CDR1 as SGDLS and CDR2 as YYNGEE. V lost 0 bases to trimming and J lost 6 bases, with 10 bases between them. The CDR3 extends over 13 amino acids. The CDR3 nucleotides are TGTGCCAGCAGCGTAGGTGGAGGGCGCGAGCAGTACTTC. This sequence encodes CASSVGGGREQYF.

The chain links TRBV5-6 to TRBJ1-3, with 8 bases matching TRBD1. Germline assignment: CDR1 SGHDT and CDR2 YYEEEE. This CDR3 region has 14 residues. The V and J ends lost 4 bases and 8 bases, in that order; junction bases with no gene match: 8. The CDR3 is CASSLQGARDTIYF. Written as DNA, the CDR3 is TGTGCCAGCAGCCTGCAGGGGGCGAGGGACACCATATATTTT.

This clone has only one observation. This chain uses TRBV27 with TRBJ2-7; 7 nucleotides agree with TRBD1. CDR3 size: 14 residues. The germline gives CDR1 MNHEY, CDR2 SMNVEV (reference sequence). Trimming took 6 bases from V and 5 from J; bases not matched to a gene: 10. The CDR3, as DNA: TGTGCCAGCAGCATGGACAGGATGGGAGACGAGCAGTACTTC. It codes for CASSMDRMGDEQYF.

This chain links TRBV19 with TRBJ1-6; 8 nucleotides line up with TRBD1. There are 15 residues in the CDR3. Germline CDR1 reads LNHDA; CDR2 reads SQIVND (reference sequence). After removal of 9 bases from V and 7 bases from J, the junction contained 11 bases not matched to a gene. CDR3 region: CASGTGQGGNSPLHF. In DNA form, the CDR3 reads TGTGCCAGCGGGACCGGACAGGGCGGCAATTCACCCCTCCACTTT.

This chain connects TRBV19 to TRBJ2-1; 8 nucleotides agree with TRBD1. With V trimmed by 5 bases and J by 7 bases, 7 bases remained unmatched. This CDR3 contains 14 residues. From germline, CDR1 is LNHDA and CDR2 SQIVND (reference sequence). The CDR3 DNA reads as TGTGCCAGTAGTCGGGCAGGGGGCCTGAATGAGCAGTTCTTC. Its protein is CASSRAGGLNEQFF. The full variable domain, its missing parts supplied by reference TRBV19 and TRBJ2-1, is DGGITQSPKYLFRKEGQNVTLSCEQNLNHDAMYWYRQDPGQGLRLIYYSQIVNDFQKGDIAEGYSVSREKKESFPLTVTSAQKNPTAFYLCASSRAGGLNEQFFGPGTRLTVL.

The genes are TRBV7-2 and TRBJ2-7, with 7 bases aligning to TRBD1. In germline, CDR1 is SGHTA, CDR2 FQGNSA. This CDR3 has 14 amino acids. Trimming at V came to 1 base and at J to 3 bases, leaving 3 bases not matched to a gene. CDR3: CASSLEAGGYEQYF. The CDR3 coding sequence is TGTGCCAGCAGCTTAGAGGCAGGGGGCTACGAGCAGTACTTC.

The chain is built from TRBV2 and TRBJ1-1; TRBD1 matches at 7 bases. Germline assignment: CDR1 SNHLY and CDR2 FYNNEI. The CDR3 runs 13 residues. V trimming: 9 bases; J trimming: 3 bases; junction bases outside the gene matches: 7. The CDR3 protein is CASAGTEDTEAFF. DNA for the CDR3: TGTGCCAGTGCCGGGACAGAAGACACTGAAGCTTTCTTT.

The V call is TRBV5-1, the J call TRBJ1-6, with 7 bases matching TRBD1. The CDR3 is 18 residues long. CDR1 and CDR2 (germline): SGHRS, YFSETQ. V lost 3 bases, J lost 7 bases, and 16 bases stayed unmatched. The CDR3 reads CASSYGTDEPLRNSPLHF. DNA for the CDR3: TGCGCCAGCAGCTACGGGACAGACGAACCCCTTAGGAATTCACCCCTCCACTTT.

The CDR3 reads CASSYRTGANTGELFF. The CDR3 bases are TGTGCCAGCAGTTATAGGACAGGGGCTAACACCGGGGAGCTGTTTTTT. The gene calls are TRBV6-6 and TRBJ2-2, with 9 bases that match TRBD1. The CDR3 consists of 16 residues. Unmatched junction bases numbered 4, after V lost 3 bases and J lost 2 bases. Germline values: CDR1 MNHNY, CDR2 SVGAGI (reference sequence).

This chain uses TRBV4-3 with TRBJ2-3; a possible D gene is TRBD2 (6 bases). CDR1 LGHNA and CDR2 YSLEER come from the germline V gene. The CDR3 loop spans 15 amino acids. Trimming removed 3 bases at V and 0 bases at J, with 10 bases between. CDR3: CASSQLGGSTDTQYF. The DNA of the CDR3 is TGCGCCAGCAGCCAGTTGGGGGGTAGCACAGATACGCAGTATTTT.

V usage is TRBV29-1 and J usage is TRBJ1-2; 10 nucleotides align to TRBD1. Germline CDR1 and CDR2: SQVTM and ANQGSEA. The CDR3 extends over 16 amino acids. J was trimmed by 0 bases and V by 4 bases; bases with no gene match: 8. The DNA of the CDR3 is TGCAGCGTTGCATCCGGGACAGGGGCTTCTAACTATGGCTACACCTTC. Amino acids: CSVASGTGASNYGYTF.

This clone appeared a single time. The chain uses TRBV11-2 and TRBJ2-1; TRBD2 matches at 7 bases. Losses at the gene ends were 3 bases for V and 1 base for J; bases not matched to a gene: 12. The CDR3 contains 18 residues. CDR1 and CDR2 from the germline V gene are SGHAT and FQNNGV. The DNA for the CDR3 is TGTGCCAGCAGCTTGGGGTTACTTGGCGGGAGTTCCTACAATGAGCAGTTCTTC. Translated: CASSLGLLGGSSYNEQFF. Based on the CDR3 plus reference TRBV11-2 and TRBJ2-1, the full variable domain is EAGVAQSPRYKIIEKRQSVAFWCNPISGHATLYWYQQILGQGPKLLIQFQNNGVVDDSQLPKDRFSAERLKGVDSTLKIQPAKLEDSAVYLCASSLGLLGGSSYNEQFFGPGTRLTVL.

The CDR3 DNA follows: TGTGCCAGCAGCCTGGGACAGGGGGCCTCCGAGCAGTACTTC. It translates to CASSLGQGASEQYF. V usage is TRBV11-2 and J usage is TRBJ2-7; 12 bases fit TRBD1. CDR1 and CDR2 from the germline V gene are SGHAT and FQNNGV. V was pared by 5 bases and J by 6 bases, with 5 bases of the junction left unmatched. There are 14 residues in the CDR3. Using reference TRBV11-2 and TRBJ2-7 for the parts outside the CDR3, the full variable domain is EAGVAQSPRYKIIEKRQSVAFWCNPISGHATLYWYQQILGQGPKLLIQFQNNGVVDDSQLPKDRFSAERLKGVDSTLKIQPAKLEDSAVYLCASSLGQGASEQYFGPGTRLTVT.

V is TRBV2 and J is TRBJ2-7, with 7 bases matching TRBD1. Per germline, CDR1 SNHLY and CDR2 FYNNEI. CDR3 size: 16 residues. Trimming removed 8 bases from V and 2 bases from J; junction bases left unmatched: 15. The CDR3: CASGTAMAYPTYEQYF. As DNA, the CDR3 is TGTGCCAGCGGGACAGCCATGGCATATCCCACCTACGAGCAGTACTTC.

The gene calls are TRBV14 and TRBJ2-5; 12 nucleotides align to TRBD2. V gave up 0 bases and J gave up 3 bases; unmatched junction bases: 5. CDR3 size: 17 residues. Germline V lookup: CDR1 SGHDN, CDR2 FVKESK. CDR3 sequence (DNA): TGTGCCAGCAGCCAAGAGCATCGACTAGCGGGAGAAGAGACCCAGTACTTC. Protein product: CASSQEHRLAGEETQYF.

V gene TRBV5-4 combines with J gene TRBJ2-1, with unresolved D. The V gene's germline CDR1 is SGHNT and CDR2 YYREEE (reference sequence). V lost 4 bases and J 5 bases, leaving 4 bases between the germline ends. This CDR3 region has 11 residues. The CDR3 region has the DNA TGTGCCAGCAGCCAAAACAATGAGCAGTTCTTC. Translated, it gives CASSQNNEQFF.

The CDR3 reads CASSVRMNTEAFF. The CDR3 nucleotides are TGTGCCAGCAGTGTCAGGATGAACACTGAAGCTTTCTTT. The V and J genes are TRBV6-5 and TRBJ1-1; the D is unclear. The germline V gene encodes CDR1 MNHEY and CDR2 SVGAGI. The CDR3 extends over 13 amino acids. V lost 5 bases, J lost 0 bases, and 7 bases lay in between.

The chain links TRBV9 to TRBJ1-3; TRBD1 might be the D (6 bases). From germline, CDR1 is SGDLS and CDR2 YYNGEE. Trimming removed 2 bases at V and 0 bases at J, with 12 bases between. This CDR3 contains 16 residues. The CDR3 nucleotides read TGTGCCAGCAGCGTCACGGACAGAATCTCTGGAAACACCATATATTTT. Translating it yields CASSVTDRISGNTIYF.

This chain joins TRBV7-3 and TRBJ2-1; 8 nucleotides align to TRBD2. Looked up from germline, CDR1 is SGHTA and CDR2 is FQGTGA. V lost 5 bases and J lost 8; bases outside the gene matches: 5. CDR3 size: 13 residues. In DNA, the CDR3 is TGTGCCAGCAGCCTACGGACTAGCCATGAGCAGTTCTTC. This translates into CASSLRTSHEQFF.

The gene calls are TRBV7-9 and TRBJ2-6; 8 nucleotides agree with TRBD1. Germline values: CDR1 SEHNR, CDR2 FQNEAQ (reference sequence). The CDR3 spans 18 residues. The V segment lost 5 bases and the J segment 0 bases; nucleotides outside the gene matches: 9. Written as DNA, the CDR3 is TGTGCCAGCAGCCGCAGGGGGCAGACCTCCTCTGGGGCCAACGTCCTGACTTTC. This translates into CASSRRGQTSSGANVLTF.

V usage is TRBV6-5 and J usage is TRBJ2-7; 12 nucleotides match TRBD2. V lost 7 bases to trimming and J lost 3 bases; unmatched junction nucleotides: 4. Germline V gene data show CDR1 as MNHEY and CDR2 as SVGAGI. This CDR3 has 14 residues. The CDR3 loop is CASTLTSGSYEQYF. In DNA, the CDR3 is TGTGCCAGCACCTTGACTAGCGGGAGCTACGAGCAGTACTTC.

This clone was counted a few times. The chain joins TRBV5-1 to TRBJ1-2; TRBD1 matches 9 bases. CDR3 length equals 14 residues. Germline lookup yields CDR1 SGHRS and CDR2 YFSETQ. With V trimmed by 4 bases and J by 6 bases, 7 bases remained unmatched. CDR3 DNA sequence: TGCGCCAGCAGCCCCCAGACAGGGGGGGATGGCTACACCTTC. It is translated as CASSPQTGGDGYTF.

The V call is TRBV7-2, the J call TRBJ2-7; tentative D call: TRBD1 (6 bases). Germline CDR1 SGHTA, CDR2 FQGNSA. The CDR3 spans 14 residues. V was pared by 5 bases and J by 3 bases, with 14 bases between. The CDR3: CASSTWTENYEQYF. The CDR3 DNA follows: TGTGCCAGCAGCACCTGGACAGAGAACTACGAGCAGTACTTC.